The rows below give T cell receptor beta chains drawn from one sample of a study of cytomegalovirus exposure and HLA in healthy donors. The repertoire was sequenced with immunoSEQ multiplex PCR; TCRdb's copy has only in-frame clones and lacks some. This table holds around 90,000 clones, 78% found once. The sample comprised PBMCs. These TCRs come from a woman in her forties in good health and CMV-seronegative. The CDR3 runs from the conserved cysteine through the conserved F or W. A D gene is named only where the DNA matches it firmly. Part of the rows lack a size; the others show once, few, many or a class for expanded clones.

v_gene: TRBV30
d_gene: .
j_gene: TRBJ2-7
abundance: .
CDR3aa: CAWSVSGCEQYF
CDR3nt: TGTGCCTGGAGTGTGAGCGGGTGCGAGCAGTACTTC

v_gene: TRBV4-2
d_gene: TRBD2
j_gene: TRBJ2-7
abundance: .
CDR3aa: CASGRGRDYEQYF
CDR3nt: TGTGCCAGCGGCCGAGGGAGGGACTACGAGCAGTACTTC

v_gene: TRBV2
d_gene: .
j_gene: TRBJ1-5
abundance: .
CDR3aa: CASSDQGGSQPQHF
CDR3nt: TGTGCCAGCAGTGACCAGGGCGGGAGTCAGCCCCAGCATTTT

v_gene: TRBV19
d_gene: TRBD1
j_gene: TRBJ1-5
abundance: .
CDR3aa: CASSMRRQGAVYQPQHF
CDR3nt: TGTGCCAGTAGTATGAGGCGGCAGGGGGCAGTTTATCAGCCCCAGCATTTT

v_gene: TRBV29-1
d_gene: .
j_gene: TRBJ1-5
abundance: .
CDR3aa: CRGCTGSNQPQHF
CDR3nt: TGCAGGGGCTGTACGGGAAGCAATCAGCCCCAGCATTTT

v_gene: TRBV27
d_gene: TRBD1
j_gene: TRBJ1-1
abundance: .
CDR3aa: CASRRTGGTTEAFF
CDR3nt: TGTGCCAGCAGGCGGACAGGGGGCACCACTGAAGCTTTCTTT

v_gene: TRBV28
d_gene: .
j_gene: TRBJ1-3
abundance: .
CDR3aa: CAIGGDRNTIYF
CDR3nt: TGTGCCATTGGGGGCGACCGGAACACCATATATTTT

v_gene: TRBV5-4
d_gene: .
j_gene: TRBJ2-6
abundance: .
CDR3aa: CASSLERPASGANVLTF
CDR3nt: TGTGCCAGCAGCTTGGAGCGACCTGCTTCTGGGGCCAACGTCCTGACTTTC

v_gene: TRBV28
d_gene: .
j_gene: TRBJ2-7
abundance: .
CDR3aa: CASSLPQGIYEQYF
CDR3nt: TGTGCCAGCAGTTTGCCGCAGGGGATTTACGAGCAGTACTTC

v_gene: TRBV18
d_gene: TRBD2
j_gene: TRBJ2-3
abundance: .
CDR3aa: CASSSRTSGRAPSTDTQYF
CDR3nt: TGTGCCAGCTCATCGAGGACTAGCGGGAGGGCTCCGTCGACAGATACGCAGTATTTT

v_gene: TRBV5-1
d_gene: .
j_gene: TRBJ2-1
abundance: .
CDR3aa: CASSFSGSYNEQFF
CDR3nt: TGCGCCAGCAGCTTCTCAGGGTCCTACAATGAGCAGTTCTTC

v_gene: TRBV7-9
d_gene: TRBD2
j_gene: TRBJ2-1
abundance: .
CDR3aa: CASSPRTSTTYNEQFF
CDR3nt: TGTGCCAGCAGCCCGCGGACTAGCACGACCTACAATGAGCAGTTCTTC

v_gene: TRBV6-4
d_gene: .
j_gene: TRBJ1-1
abundance: .
CDR3aa: CASSPTSRGGMNTEAFF
CDR3nt: TGTGCCAGCAGCCCCACGTCAAGGGGGGGTATGAACACTGAAGCTTTCTTT

v_gene: TRBV7-2
d_gene: TRBD2
j_gene: TRBJ2-7
abundance: .
CDR3aa: CASSYPSGRVEQYF
CDR3nt: TGTGCCAGCAGCTATCCCTCGGGGAGGGTCGAGCAGTACTTC

v_gene: TRBV27
d_gene: TRBD1
j_gene: TRBJ2-7
abundance: .
CDR3aa: CASSYTGEYGEQYF
CDR3nt: TGTGCCAGCAGCTACACAGGGGAGTATGGCGAGCAGTACTTC

v_gene: TRBV30
d_gene: TRBD1
j_gene: TRBJ2-5
abundance: .
CDR3aa: CAYHRGLGETQYF
CDR3nt: TGTGCCTACCACAGGGGCCTGGGGGAGACCCAGTACTTC

v_gene: TRBV27
d_gene: TRBD1
j_gene: TRBJ1-4
abundance: .
CDR3aa: CASSLQPRQGEKLFF
CDR3nt: TGTGCCAGCAGTTTACAACCTCGACAGGGTGAAAAACTGTTTTTT

v_gene: TRBV4-3
d_gene: TRBD1
j_gene: TRBJ1-5
abundance: .
CDR3aa: CASSPGQGSQPQHF
CDR3nt: TGCGCCAGCAGCCCGGGACAGGGGAGTCAGCCCCAGCATTTT

v_gene: TRBV5-1
d_gene: TRBD1
j_gene: TRBJ1-4
abundance: .
CDR3aa: CASSAQGTGNEKLFF
CDR3nt: TGCGCCAGCAGCGCTCAGGGGACAGGCAATGAAAAACTGTTTTTT

v_gene: TRBV10-3
d_gene: .
j_gene: TRBJ2-7
abundance: .
CDR3aa: CAITGKGTHEQYF
CDR3nt: TGTGCCATCACCGGGAAGGGTACCCACGAGCAGTACTTC

v_gene: TRBV18
d_gene: TRBD1
j_gene: TRBJ1-2
abundance: .
CDR3aa: CASSSPRTGTNYGYTF
CDR3nt: TGTGCCAGCTCATCACCCCGGACAGGGACAAACTATGGCTACACCTTC

v_gene: TRBV9
d_gene: .
j_gene: TRBJ2-1
abundance: .
CDR3aa: CASSQGGEQFF
CDR3nt: TGTGCCAGCAGCCAGGGGGGTGAGCAGTTCTTC

v_gene: TRBV2
d_gene: .
j_gene: TRBJ2-7
abundance: .
CDR3aa: CASSGGGGPTGEQYF
CDR3nt: TGTGCCAGCAGTGGAGGGGGAGGGCCAACGGGGGAGCAGTACTTC

v_gene: TRBV2
d_gene: TRBD1
j_gene: TRBJ1-2
abundance: .
CDR3aa: CASNAGTGRCGYTF
CDR3nt: TGTGCCAGCAACGCCGGGACAGGGAGATGTGGCTACACCTTC

v_gene: TRBV29-1
d_gene: .
j_gene: TRBJ2-5
abundance: once
CDR3aa: CSVVPVQETQYF
CDR3nt: TGCAGCGTTGTTCCGGTTCAAGAGACCCAGTACTTC

v_gene: TRBV6-1
d_gene: .
j_gene: TRBJ1-4
abundance: .
CDR3aa: CASSSQLNEKLFF
CDR3nt: TGTGCCAGCAGTTCACAGCTTAATGAAAAACTGTTTTTT

v_gene: TRBV6-1
d_gene: TRBD2
j_gene: TRBJ2-5
abundance: .
CDR3aa: CASSGGGTPQETQYF
CDR3nt: TGTGCCAGTTCGGGAGGAGGAACACCCCAAGAGACCCAGTACTTC

v_gene: TRBV11-2
d_gene: .
j_gene: TRBJ2-5
abundance: .
CDR3aa: CASSLGSGDQYF
CDR3nt: TGTGCCAGCAGCTTAGGGTCCGGGGACCAGTACTTC

v_gene: TRBV30
d_gene: .
j_gene: TRBJ2-5
abundance: .
CDR3aa: CAWSVRVTQYF
CDR3nt: TGTGCCTGGAGTGTACGAGTGACCCAGTACTTC

v_gene: TRBV7-9
d_gene: .
j_gene: TRBJ1-1
abundance: .
CDR3aa: CSSSFDTEAFF
CDR3nt: TGTTCCAGCAGCTTCGACACTGAAGCTTTCTTT

v_gene: TRBV5-1
d_gene: .
j_gene: TRBJ1-2
abundance: .
CDR3aa: CASSHTSDKAVRGGYTF
CDR3nt: TGCGCCAGCAGCCATACCTCCGACAAGGCAGTTCGTGGTGGCTACACCTTC

v_gene: TRBV14
d_gene: TRBD1
j_gene: TRBJ1-2
abundance: .
CDR3aa: CASSQDRGNIFGLGGYTF
CDR3nt: TGTGCCAGCAGCCAGGACAGGGGCAACATCTTCGGCCTCGGTGGCTACACCTTC

v_gene: TRBV6-4
d_gene: .
j_gene: TRBJ1-2
abundance: .
CDR3aa: CASSDGVGANYGYTF
CDR3nt: TGTGCCAGCAGTGACGGAGTGGGAGCTAACTATGGCTACACCTTC

v_gene: TRBV28
d_gene: TRBD2
j_gene: TRBJ2-1
abundance: .
CDR3aa: CASSARDYSYNEQFF
CDR3nt: TGTGCCAGCAGTGCCCGGGACTACTCCTACAATGAGCAGTTCTTC

v_gene: TRBV7-2
d_gene: TRBD1
j_gene: TRBJ2-1
abundance: .
CDR3aa: CASSSPGQGLGEQFF
CDR3nt: TGTGCCAGCAGTTCACCGGGACAGGGCCTTGGTGAGCAGTTCTTC

v_gene: TRBV9
d_gene: .
j_gene: TRBJ1-2
abundance: .
CDR3aa: CASSAPGGNYGYTF
CDR3nt: TGTGCCAGCAGCGCCCCCGGAGGCAACTATGGCTACACCTTC

v_gene: TRBV7-9
d_gene: .
j_gene: TRBJ2-5
abundance: .
CDR3aa: CASSFTRDQETQYF
CDR3nt: TGTGCCAGCAGTTTTACACGGGACCAAGAGACCCAGTACTTC

v_gene: TRBV9
d_gene: .
j_gene: TRBJ1-1
abundance: .
CDR3aa: CASSVATGAEAFF
CDR3nt: TGTGCCAGCAGCGTAGCGACAGGAGCTGAAGCTTTCTTT

v_gene: TRBV28
d_gene: TRBD1
j_gene: TRBJ1-6
abundance: .
CDR3aa: CASSGTGGDNSPLHF
CDR3nt: TGTGCCAGCAGTGGGACAGGGGGGGATAATTCACCCCTCCACTTT

v_gene: TRBV6-5
d_gene: TRBD1
j_gene: TRBJ2-1
abundance: once
CDR3aa: CASSLDRGNNEQFF
CDR3nt: TGTGCCAGCAGCTTGGACAGGGGAAACAATGAGCAGTTCTTC

v_gene: TRBV9
d_gene: .
j_gene: TRBJ1-3
abundance: .
CDR3aa: CASSPLGGNSGNTIYF
CDR3nt: TGTGCCAGCAGCCCCCTCGGGGGGAACTCTGGAAACACCATATATTTT

v_gene: TRBV4-1
d_gene: TRBD1
j_gene: TRBJ1-1
abundance: few
CDR3aa: CASSRPGGPEAFF
CDR3nt: TGCGCCAGCAGCCGACCAGGGGGCCCTGAAGCTTTCTTT

v_gene: TRBV7-8
d_gene: .
j_gene: TRBJ1-5
abundance: .
CDR3aa: CASSSYTNQPQHF
CDR3nt: TGTGCCAGCAGCTCTTACACGAATCAGCCCCAGCATTTT

v_gene: TRBV2
d_gene: TRBD1
j_gene: TRBJ1-5
abundance: .
CDR3aa: CASSEGQGGNQPQHF
CDR3nt: TGTGCCAGCAGTGAGGGACAGGGCGGAAATCAGCCCCAGCATTTT

v_gene: TRBV6-1
d_gene: .
j_gene: TRBJ2-1
abundance: .
CDR3aa: CASSEASPGVEQFF
CDR3nt: TGTGCCAGCAGTGAAGCCTCTCCGGGAGTTGAGCAGTTCTTC

v_gene: TRBV4-2
d_gene: TRBD1
j_gene: TRBJ2-2
abundance: .
CDR3aa: CASSQDLYRGLLFF
CDR3nt: TGTGCCAGCAGCCAAGATCTTTACAGGGGCCTACTGTTTTTT

v_gene: TRBV4-2
d_gene: TRBD1
j_gene: TRBJ1-3
abundance: few
CDR3aa: CASSQAGQDRNTIYF
CDR3nt: TGTGCCAGCAGCCAAGCCGGACAGGATCGAAACACCATATATTTT

v_gene: TRBV6-1
d_gene: TRBD1
j_gene: TRBJ2-1
abundance: once
CDR3aa: CASSGWTGVDNEQFF
CDR3nt: TGTGCCAGCAGCGGTTGGACAGGGGTCGACAATGAGCAGTTCTTC

v_gene: TRBV6-4
d_gene: .
j_gene: TRBJ1-5
abundance: .
CDR3aa: CASSAEASQPQHF
CDR3nt: TGTGCCAGCAGTGCTGAAGCTAGTCAGCCCCAGCATTTT

v_gene: TRBV6-1
d_gene: .
j_gene: TRBJ1-2
abundance: .
CDR3aa: CASSLQTGNYGYTF
CDR3nt: TGTGCCAGCAGTTTACAGACGGGAAACTATGGCTACACCTTC

v_gene: TRBV9
d_gene: .
j_gene: TRBJ1-4
abundance: .
CDR3aa: CASSPTGTPDEKLFF
CDR3nt: TGTGCCAGCAGCCCGACCGGGACACCCGATGAAAAACTGTTTTTT

v_gene: TRBV15
d_gene: TRBD1
j_gene: TRBJ2-7
abundance: .
CDR3aa: CATSRETGPYEQYF
CDR3nt: TGTGCCACCAGCAGAGAGACAGGGCCCTACGAGCAGTACTTC

v_gene: TRBV7-6
d_gene: TRBD2
j_gene: TRBJ2-1
abundance: .
CDR3aa: CASSLVSGGRSYNEQFF
CDR3nt: TGTGCCAGCAGCTTAGTGTCGGGGGGGAGATCCTACAATGAGCAGTTCTTC

v_gene: TRBV10-3
d_gene: TRBD1
j_gene: TRBJ1-4
abundance: few
CDR3aa: CAISGPGTEEKLFF
CDR3nt: TGTGCCATCAGTGGTCCGGGGACAGAAGAAAAACTGTTTTTT